A selection of T cell receptor beta chains follows, all from one sample in a study of memory CD4+ T cells and cytomegalovirus serostatus. Sequencing was performed with immunoSEQ multiplex PCR; in TCRdb, only in-frame clones are kept and a portion is missing. The sample carries 28,000 or so clones, 76% recorded once. The sample was memory CD4+ T cells from blood. The receptor source for this set is an adult in good health and CMV-seronegative. CDR3s include the opening cysteine and the closing phenylalanine or tryptophan. D genes are given only for firm matches. Clone size appears in some rows only: once, few, many, or a class for an expanded clone.

cdr3_aa	cdr3_nt	clone_size	v_call	j_call	d_call
CASSTSGGVRDTQYF	TGTGCCAGCAGTACTAGCGGGGGGGTTCGGGATACGCAGTATTTT	NA	TRBV2	TRBJ2-3	TRBD2
CASSWRDGEAFF	TGTGCCAGCAGCTGGAGGGACGGCGAAGCTTTCTTT	few	TRBV7-9	TRBJ1-1	NA
CASSGGRLYEQYF	TGTGCCAGCAGTGGGGGTAGACTGTACGAGCAGTACTTC	once	TRBV28	TRBJ2-7	NA
CASSFLAGGDTQYF	TGTGCCAGCAGCTTTTTAGCGGGAGGGGATACGCAGTATTTT	NA	TRBV5-6	TRBJ2-3	TRBD2
CASGLNTVNTEAFF	TGTGCTAGTGGTTTGAATACAGTGAACACTGAAGCTTTCTTT	NA	TRBV12-5	TRBJ1-1	NA
CASSRGGQGLYGYTF	TGTGCCAGCTCACGGGGCGGACAGGGCCTCTATGGCTACACCTTC	NA	TRBV18	TRBJ1-2	TRBD1
CASSGQFSGNTIYF	TGTGCCAGCAGCGGACAGTTCTCTGGAAACACCATATATTTT	NA	TRBV2	TRBJ1-3	NA
CAIRIPANTEAFF	TGTGCCATCAGAATACCCGCGAACACTGAAGCTTTCTTT	NA	TRBV10-3	TRBJ1-1	NA
CASSKWSDHLAALYEQYF	TGTGCCAGCAGCAAATGGTCAGATCACCTAGCGGCCTTATACGAGCAGTACTTC	NA	TRBV21-1	TRBJ2-7	NA
CAWSKGAGGSNIQYF	TGTGCCTGGAGTAAGGGAGCAGGGGGGTCAAACATTCAGTACTTC	NA	TRBV30	TRBJ2-4	NA
CASSLGGGGRTTEAFF	TGCGCCAGCAGCTTGGGCGGGGGAGGCCGCACCACTGAAGCTTTCTTT	few	TRBV5-1	TRBJ1-1	NA
CASRPGQADHSNQPQHF	TGTGCAAGTCGCCCGGGACAGGCGGATCATAGCAATCAGCCCCAGCATTTT	few	TRBV12-2	TRBJ1-5	NA
CSVSPGLAIDEQYF	TGCAGCGTCTCCCCCGGGCTAGCGATCGACGAGCAGTACTTC	NA	TRBV29-1	TRBJ2-7	NA
CASSMSSGANVLTF	TGTGCCAGTAGTATGTCCTCTGGGGCCAACGTCCTGACTTTC	NA	TRBV19	TRBJ2-6	NA
CASSHSQGTGELFF	TGCGCCAGCAGCCACTCACAGGGTACCGGGGAGCTGTTTTTT	NA	TRBV4-3	TRBJ2-2	NA
CASSPPRVNTGELFF	TGTGCCAGCTCACCACCGAGGGTTAACACCGGGGAGCTGTTTTTT	NA	TRBV18	TRBJ2-2	NA
CASSQDTPGGSLGTEAFF	TGCGCCAGCAGCCAAGATACTCCAGGGGGATCTTTGGGCACTGAAGCTTTCTTT	NA	TRBV4-3	TRBJ1-1	TRBD1
CASSYSGTQISYNEQFF	TGTGCCAGCAGCTACTCCGGGACACAGATCTCCTACAATGAGCAGTTCTTC	NA	TRBV7-2	TRBJ2-1	NA
CASSEGGFNTEAFF	TGTGCCAGCAGTGAAGGGGGATTTAACACTGAAGCTTTCTTT	NA	TRBV6-5	TRBJ1-1	NA
CASGRGYTF	TGTGCCAGCGGGAGGGGCTACACCTTC	NA	TRBV5-8	TRBJ1-2	NA
CASSLGTSGGGNEQFF	TGTGCCAGCAGCTTAGGGACTAGCGGGGGGGGGAATGAGCAGTTCTTC	NA	TRBV11-3	TRBJ2-1	TRBD2
CASSLDTSGPLNEQFF	TGCGCCAGCAGCTTGGATACTAGCGGGCCCTTAAATGAGCAGTTCTTC	few	TRBV5-1	TRBJ2-1	TRBD2